One and the same sample provided the 15 T cell receptor beta chains below, sequenced in a study of beta chain features in type 1 diabetes. Expressed TCRB transcripts were sequenced, since all the RNA that had been isolated was reverse transcribed. Profiled with immunoSEQ multiplex PCR; TCRdb holds only in-frame clones, not every one. The table has around 16,000 clones, 55% seen once. Sequencing used stem cell memory CD4+ T cells from blood. The receptors shown here come from a woman younger than 35 in good health.

The rearrangement joins TRBV18 to TRBJ2-1; 9 bases are a match to TRBD2. Unmatched junction bases numbered 6, after V lost 2 bases and J lost 4 bases. The germline CDR1 and CDR2 sequences are KGHSH and LQKENI. The CDR3 contains 16 residues. The chain's CDR3 is CASSPALAGFYNEQFF. The CDR3, as DNA: TGTGCCAGCTCACCAGCACTAGCGGGTTTTTACAATGAGCAGTTCTTC.

The sample holds a few counts of this clone. This chain connects TRBV29-1 to TRBJ2-3, with a tentative D call TRBD2 (7 bases). CDR3 length equals 13 residues. The germline V gene has CDR1 SQVTM and CDR2 ANQGSEA. Trimming took off 5 bases at V and 1 base at J, with 10 bases between the two ends. CDR3 nucleotides: TGCAGCGTTTTGGGGGGGCGCACAGATACGCAGTATTTT. It codes for CSVLGGRTDTQYF.

The V call is TRBV27, the J call TRBJ1-4; 7 bases map to TRBD1. CDR1 and CDR2 from the germline V gene are MNHEY and SMNVEV (reference sequence). Germline trimming cut 0 bases from V and 0 bases from J; bases unmatched to any gene: 1. This CDR3 spans 16 amino acids. CDR3 amino acids: CASSLSTGTTNEKLFF. CDR3 DNA: TGTGCCAGCAGTTTATCGACAGGGACAACTAATGAAAAACTGTTTTTT. Full variable domain (rest looked up from reference TRBV27 and TRBJ1-4): EAQVTQNPRYLITVTGKKLTVTCSQNMNHEYMSWYRQDPGLGLRQIYYSMNVEVTDKGDVPEGYKVSRKEKRNFPLILESPSPNQTSLYFCASSLSTGTTNEKLFFGSGTQLSVL.

The rearrangement links TRBV30 to TRBJ1-5; TRBD1 is a possible D gene (5 bases). Germline V gives CDR1 GTSNPN, CDR2 SVGIG (reference sequence). Trimming left V 0 bases short and J 5 bases short, with 14 bases between. The CDR3 is 15 amino acids. CDR3 nucleotide sequence: TGTGCCTGGAGTGTACGTCAGGGAGGATATCAGCCCCAGCATTTT. Translation gives CAWSVRQGGYQPQHF.

This clone was seen only a few times. The chain recombines TRBV18 with TRBJ1-1; 9 nucleotides match TRBD1. The CDR3 has 14 residues. Germline assignment: CDR1 KGHSH and CDR2 LQKENI. After removal of 1 base from V and 6 bases from J, the junction contained 3 bases not matched to a gene. The CDR3: CASSPQGQGAEAFF. The CDR3 bases are TGTGCCAGCTCACCACAGGGACAGGGCGCTGAAGCTTTCTTT.

This clone was counted between two and nine times. This chain joins TRBV30 and TRBJ1-2, with D possibly being TRBD1 (5 bases). The CDR3 is 14 amino acids. V was cut by 1 base and J by 5 bases, with 14 bases left in between. CDR1 is GTSNPN, CDR2 SVGIG, per germline (reference sequence). DNA of the CDR3: TGTGCCTGGAGTGGAGTCAGGGTAGGATATGGCTACACCTTC. Encoded protein: CAWSGVRVGYGYTF.

The chain uses TRBV14 and TRBJ1-3; the D gene is possibly TRBD1 (5 bases). V dropped 4 bases and J dropped 0 bases, with 10 bases sitting between them. CDR1 is SGHDN and CDR2 is FVKESK in the germline V gene. The CDR3 has 15 residues. Here the CDR3 reads CASSLGGHSGNTIYF. CDR3 bases: TGTGCCAGCAGCCTGGGGGGTCACTCTGGAAACACCATATATTTT.

In its sample, this clone was seen once. The genes are TRBV6-6 and TRBJ1-4, with D perhaps matching TRBD1 (5 bases). V was cut by 2 bases and J by 0 bases, with 10 bases left in between. The V gene's germline CDR1 is MNHNY and CDR2 SVGAGI (reference sequence). This CDR3 is built from 16 residues. Here the CDR3 reads CASSYVRVATNEKLFF. The CDR3 bases are TGTGCCAGCAGTTACGTCAGGGTTGCAACTAATGAAAAACTGTTTTTT.

This clone appeared once. The chain employs TRBV21-1 and TRBJ1-2; the tabulated D call, TRBD1, remains unverified against the DNA. TRBV21-1 has pseudogene status. This CDR3 spans 19 amino acids. The CDR3 DNA reads as TGTGCCAGCAGCAAATTTGGCCGACAGGGGGTTCAGGGGAACTATGGCTACACCTTC. It is translated as CASSKFGRQGVQGNYGYTF.

This chain connects TRBV4-2 to TRBJ2-6, with D tentatively TRBD2 (5 bases). The CDR3 has 16 residues. Per the germline V gene, CDR1 is LGHNA and CDR2 is YNFKEQ. V lost 1 base and J 2 bases, leaving 9 bases between the germline ends. The CDR3 reads CASSQARETGANVLTF. CDR3 sequence (DNA): TGTGCCAGCAGCCAAGCACGGGAAACTGGGGCCAACGTCCTGACTTTC.

The rearrangement links TRBV7-3 to TRBJ2-7; 12 bases map to TRBD2. Germline V lookup: CDR1 SGHTA, CDR2 FQGTGA. The CDR3 runs to 16 residues. V shed 2 bases, J shed 3 bases, and the junction held 5 bases outside the gene matches. Here the CDR3 reads CASSLGPTSGSYEQYF. CDR3 DNA sequence: TGTGCCAGCAGCTTAGGGCCGACTAGCGGGAGCTACGAGCAGTACTTC.

V and J are TRBV7-9 and TRBJ1-5, with TRBD1 matching 8 bases. V lost 5 bases, J lost 6 bases, and 9 bases stayed unmatched. This CDR3 comprises 15 residues. Germline values: CDR1 SEHNR, CDR2 FQNEAQ (reference sequence). The CDR3 loop reads CASSPAGQGVQPQHF. For the CDR3, the DNA is TGTGCCAGCAGCCCCGCCGGACAGGGAGTTCAGCCCCAGCATTTT.

This clone was observed a few times. V is TRBV15 and J is TRBJ2-5; 8 nucleotides agree with TRBD1. Per the germline V gene, CDR1 is LNHNV and CDR2 is YYDKDF (reference sequence). The CDR3 loop spans 15 amino acids. The trim removed 1 base at V and 1 base at J, leaving 2 bases unmatched. This chain's CDR3 is CATSRADRGQETQYF. The CDR3 DNA follows: TGTGCCACCAGCAGAGCTGACAGGGGCCAAGAGACCCAGTACTTC. Drawing the rest from reference TRBV15 and TRBJ2-5, the complete variable domain is DAMVIQNPRYQVTQFGKPVTLSCSQTLNHNVMYWYQQKSSQAPKLLFHYYDKDFNNEADTPDNFQSRRPNTSFCFLDIRSPGLGDTAMYLCATSRADRGQETQYFGPGTRLLVL.

This chain uses TRBV7-8 with TRBJ1-6; TRBD1 is a possible D gene (5 bases). Germline-derived CDR1 and CDR2 are SGHVS and FQNEAQ. V was pared by 5 bases and J by 10 bases, with 24 bases between. CDR3 length: 17 residues. The CDR3, as DNA: TGTGCCAGCAGCCTGATGAGGACACTAAGGATATGGTCACCCCTCCACTTT. This encodes CASSLMRTLRIWSPLHF.

The chain carries TRBV7-9 and TRBJ2-7; 9 nucleotides align to TRBD1. J lost 6 bases, V lost 5 bases, and 8 bases had no gene match. Germline lookup yields CDR1 SEHNR and CDR2 FQNEAQ (reference sequence). The CDR3 runs 14 residues. CDR3 residues: CASSQRTGDVEQYF. The CDR3 DNA reads as TGTGCCAGCAGCCAACGGACAGGGGACGTCGAGCAGTACTTC.